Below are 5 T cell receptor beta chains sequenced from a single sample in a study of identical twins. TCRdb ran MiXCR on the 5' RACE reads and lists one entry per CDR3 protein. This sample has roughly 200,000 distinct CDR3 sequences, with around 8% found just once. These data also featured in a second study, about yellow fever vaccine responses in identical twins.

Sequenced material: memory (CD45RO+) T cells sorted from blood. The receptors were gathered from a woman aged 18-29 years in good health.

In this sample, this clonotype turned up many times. The CDR3 loop reads CASGVGSLGNEQFF. CDR3 DNA: TGTGCCAGCGGTGTCGGGAGCTTGGGCAATGAGCAGTTCTTC. The chain links TRBV6-2 or TRBV6-3 to TRBJ2-1, with D maybe TRBD2 (6 bases). Trimming stripped 8 bases from V and 6 bases from J, with 17 bases between. The germline V gene has CDR1 MNHEY and CDR2 SVGEGT. There are 14 residues in the CDR3.

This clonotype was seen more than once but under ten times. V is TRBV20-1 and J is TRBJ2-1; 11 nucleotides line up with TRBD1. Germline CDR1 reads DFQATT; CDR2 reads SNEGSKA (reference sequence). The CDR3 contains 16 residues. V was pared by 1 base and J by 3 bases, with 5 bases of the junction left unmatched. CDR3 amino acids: CSARVSGTGGYNEQFF. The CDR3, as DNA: TGCAGTGCTAGAGTGAGTGGGACAGGGGGCTACAATGAGCAGTTCTTC.

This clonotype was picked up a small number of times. This CDR3 reads CSVGGGGPPRVEQYF. The CDR3 DNA reads TGCAGCGTTGGCGGGGGGGGGCCTCCACGGGTCGAGCAGTACTTC. The chain couples TRBV29-1 to TRBJ2-7; 9 positions agree with TRBD2. J gave up 6 bases and V 4 bases, and 13 bases lay outside the gene matches. The CDR3 is made up of 15 amino acids. The germline V gene encodes CDR1 SQVTM and CDR2 ANQGSEA.

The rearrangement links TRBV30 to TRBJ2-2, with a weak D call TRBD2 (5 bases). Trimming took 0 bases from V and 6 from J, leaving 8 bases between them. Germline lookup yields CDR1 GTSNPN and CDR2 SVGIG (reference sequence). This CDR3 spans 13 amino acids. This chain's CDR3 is CAWSVQRSGELFF. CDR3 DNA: TGTGCCTGGAGTGTACAGCGGTCCGGGGAGCTGTTTTTT. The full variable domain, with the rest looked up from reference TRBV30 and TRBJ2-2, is SQTIHQWPATLVQPVGSPLSLECTVEGTSNPNLYWYRQAAGRGLQLLFYSVGIGQISSEVPQNLSASRPQDRQFILSSKKLLLSDSGFYLCAWSVQRSGELFFGEGSRLTVL.

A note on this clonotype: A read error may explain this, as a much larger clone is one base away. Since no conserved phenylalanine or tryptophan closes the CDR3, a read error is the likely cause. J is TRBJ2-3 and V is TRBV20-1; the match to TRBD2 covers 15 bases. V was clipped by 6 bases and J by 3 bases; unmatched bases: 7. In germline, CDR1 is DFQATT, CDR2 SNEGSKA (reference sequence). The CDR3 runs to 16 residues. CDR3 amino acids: CSATGTSGGLTDTQYL. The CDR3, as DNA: TGCAGTGCAACCGGGACTAGCGGGGGGCTGACAGATACGCAGTATCTT.